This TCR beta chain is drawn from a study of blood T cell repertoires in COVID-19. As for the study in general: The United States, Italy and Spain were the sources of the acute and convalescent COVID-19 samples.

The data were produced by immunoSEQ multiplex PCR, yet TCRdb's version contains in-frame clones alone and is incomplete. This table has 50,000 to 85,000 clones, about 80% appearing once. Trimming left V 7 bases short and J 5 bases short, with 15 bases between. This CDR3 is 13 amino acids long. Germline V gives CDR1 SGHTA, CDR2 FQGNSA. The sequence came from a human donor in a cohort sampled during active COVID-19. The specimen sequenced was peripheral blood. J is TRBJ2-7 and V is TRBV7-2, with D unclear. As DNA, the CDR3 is TGTGCCAGCACCCCAGAGGCTCTTCACGAGCAGTACTTC. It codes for CASTPEALHEQYF.